These T cell receptor beta chains were read from a single sample in a study of a mutant IDH1 vaccine in newly diagnosed glioma. These receptors have no identified antigens. Sequencing used immunoSEQ multiplex PCR; TCRdb keeps in-frame clones, though not all of them. The sample includes over 50,000 clones, approximately 80% of them seen just once. The material was PBMCs, obtained from a glioma patient whose treatment included an IDH1 peptide vaccine. The receptors stem from a man aged 18 to 29 with glioma. Each CDR3 is given with its conserved first and last residue. Each record gives: J gene, V gene, CDR3 protein.

TRBJ2-5,TRBV27,CASSFRGQKETQYF
TRBJ1-4,TRBV4-3,CASSHSVGASEKLFF
TRBJ1-1,TRBV19,CASSQGNTEAFF
TRBJ2-1,TRBV2,CASSRLIVINEQFF
TRBJ1-5,TRBV7-2,CASSLAQGRTQPQHF
TRBJ2-7,TRBV30,CAWSVPGQSYEQYF
TRBJ2-1,TRBV4-2,CASSQERVGSMGSYNEQFF
TRBJ2-1,TRBV6-1,CASSEIRAADEQFF
TRBJ2-5,TRBV2,CASGLLAGLQETQYF
TRBJ1-4,TRBV4-2,CASSQVNEKLFF
TRBJ2-7,TRBV7-2,CASSPNGGLSYEQYF
TRBJ1-4,TRBV18,CASSPPDSIHEKLFF
TRBJ1-2,TRBV18,CASSSGGGRTYGYTF
TRBJ2-7,TRBV28,CASSPQRGPSYEQYF
TRBJ1-3,TRBV7-9,CASSVRGTGNTIYF
TRBJ1-1,TRBV5-5,CASSGGYQDTEAFF
TRBJ1-1,TRBV4-3,CASSQEAGQLNTEAFF
TRBJ1-3,TRBV18,CASSPQASGSDGNTIYF
TRBJ1-6,TRBV27,CASSYRTGPLHF
TRBJ1-4,TRBV7-9,CASSLGTGGKLFF
TRBJ1-1,TRBV4-3,CASSQEPEAEAFF
TRBJ2-7,TRBV6-5,CASSYGQAKDEQYF
TRBJ1-1,TRBV5-5,CASSLSPTGRDTEAFF
TRBJ2-7,TRBV6-5,CASSYYYESGLYEQYF
TRBJ2-7,TRBV19,CASSIDLLGGSYEQYF
TRBJ2-7,TRBV9,CASSVGGKAYEQYF
TRBJ2-5,TRBV5-6,CASSLVSGRVQETQYF
TRBJ1-1,TRBV4-2,CASSQGHGNTEAFF
TRBJ1-5,TRBV19,CASSIGLQNQPQHF
TRBJ2-1,TRBV6-5,CASSSPFSGGAGEQFF
TRBJ2-1,TRBV5-1,CASSLGLAVYNEQFF
TRBJ1-2,TRBV9,CASSVGGTHPGYTF
TRBJ2-7,TRBV6-1,CASPPPRNYEQYF
TRBJ2-7,TRBV11-2,CASSPRPQGLGYEQYF
TRBJ2-7,TRBV28,CASISGAYEQYF
TRBJ2-7,TRBV6-5,CASSYLDREYEQYF
TRBJ1-2,TRBV5-6,CASSSAGGQGDGYTF
TRBJ1-4,TRBV15,CATSPTAKDNEKLFF
TRBJ1-3,TRBV30,CAWSRSVAAGNTIYF
TRBJ1-5,TRBV28,CASSLGGVGNQPQHF
TRBJ2-7,TRBV20-1,CSAGRGEQYF
TRBJ1-4,TRBV18,CASRSWGGDEKLFF
TRBJ2-2,TRBV13,CASSLNFGQGGTGELFF
TRBJ2-7,TRBV5-5,CASSLVFHEQYF
TRBJ2-7,TRBV5-1,CASSLAVSGSVVSEQYF
TRBJ1-2,TRBV7-8,CASSLQGARGYTF
TRBJ2-1,TRBV4-3,CASSQDRGVGNEQFF
TRBJ2-2,TRBV4-3,CASRNSFAGELFF
TRBJ2-3,TRBV7-8,CASSLALLDTQYF
TRBJ1-1,TRBV18,CASSLSQGDTEAFF